This section outlines one T cell receptor beta chain sequence together with its context. This specimen comes from a study of blood T cell repertoires in COVID-19. The length of the CDR3 is 16 residues. Germline V gene lookup returns CDR1 LNHNV and CDR2 YYDKDF (reference sequence). Between the trimmed V and J ends, which lost 3 bases and 4 bases, there was a span of 18 bases. The assay was immunoSEQ multiplex PCR, and TCRdb's table has in-frame clones only and misses some. The profile shows about 26,000 clones, approximately 90% of them singletons. Sequencing input: peripheral blood. The gene calls are TRBV15 and TRBJ1-2; no definite D call. The receptor was derived from a human donor in a cohort sampled during active COVID-19. As DNA, the CDR3 is TGTGCCACCAGCAGTGTGACCTCGCCGTCGGGCTATGGCTACACCTTC. Translated, it gives CATSSVTSPSGYGYTF. Combining the CDR3 with reference TRBV15 and TRBJ1-2 gives the whole variable domain DAMVIQNPRYQVTQFGKPVTLSCSQTLNHNVMYWYQQKSSQAPKLLFHYYDKDFNNEADTPDNFQSRRPNTSFCFLDIRSPGLGDTAMYLCATSSVTSPSGYGYTFGSGTRLTVV.